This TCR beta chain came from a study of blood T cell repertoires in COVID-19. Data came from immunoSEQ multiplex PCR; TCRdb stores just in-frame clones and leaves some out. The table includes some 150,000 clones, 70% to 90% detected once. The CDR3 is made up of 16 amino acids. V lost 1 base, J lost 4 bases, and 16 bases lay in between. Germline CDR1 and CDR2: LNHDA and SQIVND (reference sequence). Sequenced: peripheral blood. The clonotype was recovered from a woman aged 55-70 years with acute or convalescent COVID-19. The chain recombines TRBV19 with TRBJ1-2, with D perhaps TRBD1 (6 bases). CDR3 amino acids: CASSIGAMTGSYGYTF. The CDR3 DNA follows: TGTGCCAGTAGTATAGGGGCTATGACAGGATCCTATGGCTACACCTTC.